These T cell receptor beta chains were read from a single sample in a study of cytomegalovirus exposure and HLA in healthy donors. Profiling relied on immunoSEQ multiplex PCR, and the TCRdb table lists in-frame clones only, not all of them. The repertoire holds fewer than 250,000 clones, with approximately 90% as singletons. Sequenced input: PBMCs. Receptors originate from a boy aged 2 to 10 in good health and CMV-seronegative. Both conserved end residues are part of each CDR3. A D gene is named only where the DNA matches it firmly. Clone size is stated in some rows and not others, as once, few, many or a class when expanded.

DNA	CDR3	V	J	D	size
TGTGCCAGCAGCTCCCCGGGACAAGGGAGCTACGAGCAGTACTTC	CASSSPGQGSYEQYF	TRBV7-9	TRBJ2-7	.	.
TGTTCCAGCAGCTCAAGACTTGGGACAGGGTACTACGAGCAGTACTTC	CSSSSRLGTGYYEQYF	TRBV7-9	TRBJ2-7	TRBD1	.
TGTGCCTGGAGTGTACTTGCGGGAGCCGCAGATACGCAGTATTTT	CAWSVLAGAADTQYF	TRBV30	TRBJ2-3	TRBD2	.
TGTGCCATCAGTGGGACAGGGTTCCAAGGAAACACCATATATTTT	CAISGTGFQGNTIYF	TRBV10-3	TRBJ1-3	TRBD1	.
TGTGCCAGCAGTTCGGGACTGGAGCAGTTCTTC	CASSSGLEQFF	TRBV27	TRBJ2-1	.	.
TGTGCCAGCAGTGAACCGAGGGCCCCTGAAAAACTGTTTTTT	CASSEPRAPEKLFF	TRBV6-1	TRBJ1-4	.	.
TGCGCCAGCAGCCACGTAGGGGCAGACGAAGCTTTCTTT	CASSHVGADEAFF	TRBV5-1	TRBJ1-1	.	.
TGTGCCAGCAAAAGGACAGGGATGAACACTGAAGCTTTCTTT	CASKRTGMNTEAFF	TRBV27	TRBJ1-1	TRBD1	.
TGTGCCAGCAGAGGCGGGGCTGAAGCTTTCTTT	CASRGGAEAFF	TRBV27	TRBJ1-1	.	.
TGTGCCAGCAGCCAAGATCCCAGGCTCTTGCAGTACTTC	CASSQDPRLLQYF	TRBV14	TRBJ2-7	.	.
TGTGCCATCAGCCCGATGGGACAGGGAAAAAACACTGAAGCTTTCTTT	CAISPMGQGKNTEAFF	TRBV10-3	TRBJ1-1	TRBD1	.
TGTGCCAGCAGTTTATCGTCGGGGCTAGCGGACTACCGCACAGATACGCAGTATTTT	CASSLSSGLADYRTDTQYF	TRBV27	TRBJ2-3	TRBD2	.
TGTGCCAGCAGTTTATGGCAGGGCGGGAAAACTGAAGCTTTCTTT	CASSLWQGGKTEAFF	TRBV28	TRBJ1-1	.	.
TGTGCCAGCAGCCCGGACCGGGGGACTGAAGCTTTCTTT	CASSPDRGTEAFF	TRBV9	TRBJ1-1	.	.
TGTGCCAGCAGCGAACAGGGAAACTATGGCTACACCTTC	CASSEQGNYGYTF	TRBV11-2	TRBJ1-2	.	.
TGCGCCAGCAGCCCGGGACAGGGGGATGATAATTCACCCCTCCACTTT	CASSPGQGDDNSPLHF	TRBV5-1	TRBJ1-6	TRBD1	once
TGTGCCAGCAGCGTCAACCCCTCAGATGAGCGGGACAACGCCTACGAGCAGTACTTC	CASSVNPSDERDNAYEQYF	TRBV9	TRBJ2-7	.	.
TGTGCCTGGAGGACAGGAAGCTCCTACAATGAGCAGTTCTTC	CAWRTGSSYNEQFF	TRBV30	TRBJ2-1	.	once
TGTGCCAGCGGGGAGGCAGGTTCGAACACTGAAGCTTTCTTT	CASGEAGSNTEAFF	TRBV6-5	TRBJ1-1	.	.
TGTGCCAGCAGTTTATTAGCTAGCCACTACGAGCAGTACTTC	CASSLLASHYEQYF	TRBV28	TRBJ2-7	.	.
TGTGCCATCAGCGCCGGGACTTCCAATGAGCAGTTCTTC	CAISAGTSNEQFF	TRBV10-3	TRBJ2-1	.	.
TGTGCCAGCAGAACTCGAAGGCCCGGACTAGCGCCCAACAATGAGCAGTTCTTC	CASRTRRPGLAPNNEQFF	TRBV27	TRBJ2-1	TRBD2	.
TGTGCCAGCAGTTTCGGGACAGCGATCTACGAGCAGTACTTC	CASSFGTAIYEQYF	TRBV28	TRBJ2-7	TRBD1	.
TGTGCCAGCAGCGGTACTGCAAGCACAGATACGCAGTATTTT	CASSGTASTDTQYF	TRBV9	TRBJ2-3	.	once
TGTGCCAGCAGCAAAGAAGCCCGCGCCCTAAAATACCCGGTGATGATCGGTGGCTACACCTTC	CASSKEARALKYPVMIGGYTF	TRBV21-1	TRBJ1-2	.	.
TGTGCCAGCAGCCCAGAACCGACAGGAATTTACTATGGCTACACCTTC	CASSPEPTGIYYGYTF	TRBV7-2	TRBJ1-2	.	.
TGTGCCACCAGCAGAGGGGGATTGGGACTTCACTCTGGGGCCAACGTCCTGACTTTC	CATSRGGLGLHSGANVLTF	TRBV15	TRBJ2-6	.	.
TGTGCCAGCAGTTTACCAGGGGGGAGCTACACCTTC	CASSLPGGSYTF	TRBV6-5	TRBJ1-2	TRBD1	.
TGTGCCAGTAGTACTGATCGGGGCTACACCTTC	CASSTDRGYTF	TRBV19	TRBJ1-2	.	.
TGTGCCAGCAGAGACCACCAAAAGGGCGGACTAGCGGTCACAGATACGCAGTATTTT	CASRDHQKGGLAVTDTQYF	TRBV11-2	TRBJ2-3	TRBD2	.